A selection of T cell receptor beta chains follows, all from one sample in a study of T cell responses to AZD1222 COVID-19 vaccine. Sequencing was performed with immunoSEQ multiplex PCR; in TCRdb, only in-frame clones are kept and a portion is missing. The table shows 95,000 to 150,000 clones, with over 75% occurring only once. This specimen consisted of peripheral blood, obtained 28 days after the second dose of the MenACWY control vaccine. The receptors stem from an adult who received the MenACWY meningococcal vaccine as a control. Each CDR3 is given with its conserved first and last residue. A D gene is named only where the DNA matches it firmly. Size values are once, few and many counts, or a class for expanded clones, and some rows have none.

. | TRBD2 | TRBJ2-3 | TRBV11-1 | TGTGCCAGCAGCTTTAGGACTAGCGGCACAGATACGCAGTATTTT | CASSFRTSGTDTQYF
few | TRBD2 | TRBJ2-1 | TRBV5-1 | TGCGCCAGCAGCTTGGTAGCGGGACGATCCTACAATGAGCAGTTCTTC | CASSLVAGRSYNEQFF
once | . | TRBJ2-7 | TRBV2 | TGTGCCAGCAGTGACAGATCCTACGAGCAGTACTTC | CASSDRSYEQYF
. | . | TRBJ2-4 | TRBV11-1 | TGTGCCAGCAGCTCTCGGGGGCTAGCTGACATTCAGTACTTC | CASSSRGLADIQYF
. | TRBD1 | TRBJ2-1 | TRBV5-4 | TGTGCCAGCAGCTCCGGACAGGGGCGGAATGAGCAGTTCTTC | CASSSGQGRNEQFF
. | . | TRBJ2-3 | TRBV7-9 | TGTGCCAGCAGCTTAATGGCGGTGGGCACAGATACGCAGTATTTT | CASSLMAVGTDTQYF
. | TRBD1 | TRBJ2-7 | TRBV7-9 | TGTGCCAGCAGCTTGGATACAGGGGTTTCCTACGAGCAGTACTTC | CASSLDTGVSYEQYF
once | . | TRBJ2-6 | TRBV10-1 | TGCGCCAGCAGCCCCGCCGGACACGCCTTCTCTGGGGCCAACGTCCTGACTTTC | CASSPAGHAFSGANVLTF
. | . | TRBJ2-3 | TRBV9 | TGTGCCAGCAGCGTATTTATTCTGTCTAGCACAGATACGCAGTATTTT | CASSVFILSSTDTQYF
. | . | TRBJ2-3 | TRBV28 | TGTGCCAGCAGTTTACCCAAAACGCTAGCGAGCGCAGATACGCAGTATTTT | CASSLPKTLASADTQYF
. | . | TRBJ1-1 | TRBV6-1 | TGTGCCAGCGAGACGCGGATGAACACTGAAGCTTTCTTT | CASETRMNTEAFF
. | TRBD2 | TRBJ2-3 | TRBV11-2 | TGTGCCAGCAGCTTAGCAGCGGGGGAAAGAGGTACGCAGTATTTT | CASSLAAGERGTQYF
few | . | TRBJ2-7 | TRBV5-5 | TGTGCCAGCAGCTTGAATGCGGCCTACGAGCAGTACTTC | CASSLNAAYEQYF
once | . | TRBJ2-5 | TRBV3-1/TRBV3-2 | TGTGCCAGCAGCCCCAAGGAGGACCAATTCCCACAAGAGACCCAGTACTTC | CASSPKEDQFPQETQYF
. | TRBD1 | TRBJ1-5 | TRBV25-1 | TGTGCCAGCAGTGAAGGGACAGGGATACATCAGCCCCAGCATTTT | CASSEGTGIHQPQHF
. | TRBD1 | TRBJ2-5 | TRBV5-1 | TGCGCCAGCAGCTTGTATGCAGGGACAGGGAAAGGGATCCAAGAGACCCAGTACTTC | CASSLYAGTGKGIQETQYF
. | TRBD2 | TRBJ2-3 | TRBV12-3/TRBV12-4 | TGTGCCAGCAAGGGAGGGGCCCGAGATACGCAGTATTTT | CASKGGARDTQYF
. | . | TRBJ2-3 | TRBV6-2/TRBV6-3 | TGTGCCAGCAGTTACTCAAGGGACTTCCCCACAGATACGCAGTATTTT | CASSYSRDFPTDTQYF
. | TRBD1 | TRBJ2-1 | TRBV3-1/TRBV3-2 | TGTGCCAGCAGGGGACAGGAGACTATCTCCTACAATGAGCAGTTCTTC | CASRGQETISYNEQFF
. | . | TRBJ1-2 | TRBV27 | TGTGCCAGCAGTACGTTCGGGTATGGCTACACCTTC | CASSTFGYGYTF
few | . | TRBJ1-1 | TRBV18 | TGTGCCAGCTCACCAGTACGAAACACTGAAGCTTTCTTT | CASSPVRNTEAFF
once | . | TRBJ2-3 | TRBV5-1 | TGCGCCAGCAGCTTGGGACAGGACCTTAGCACAGATACGCAGTATTTT | CASSLGQDLSTDTQYF
. | TRBD1 | TRBJ1-5 | TRBV2 | TGTGCCAGCAGTCCCCCGGGACAGGGGTTGGGCAATCAGCCCCAGCATTTT | CASSPPGQGLGNQPQHF
. | . | TRBJ2-1 | TRBV6-2/TRBV6-3 | TGTGCCAGCAGTTACGTCGGACAGACTGAGCAGTTCTTC | CASSYVGQTEQFF
. | . | TRBJ2-2 | TRBV5-8 | TGTGCCAGCAGCTTGAAGCTTCACACCGGGGAGCTGTTTTTT | CASSLKLHTGELFF
. | . | TRBJ2-1 | TRBV10-2 | TGCGCCAGCAGTGCCCCTCTGGGTACCTACAATGAGCAGTTCTTC | CASSAPLGTYNEQFF
. | TRBD1 | TRBJ2-1 | TRBV5-8 | TGTGCCAGCAGCTTGGCAGGGGGCGGCTACAATGAGCAGTTCTTC | CASSLAGGGYNEQFF
once | . | TRBJ2-7 | TRBV5-1 | TGCGCCAGCAGCTTGGGCGGAAACCTATACGGGACCTACGAGCAGTACTTC | CASSLGGNLYGTYEQYF
. | . | TRBJ2-3 | TRBV18 | TGTGCCAGCTCACCACCGCGGCAATCAAGCACAGATACGCAGTATTTT | CASSPPRQSSTDTQYF
. | TRBD1 | TRBJ2-5 | TRBV29-1 | TGCAGCGTTGAGACGGGACAGGAGACCCAAGAGACCCAGTACTTC | CSVETGQETQETQYF
. | . | TRBJ1-6 | TRBV5-6 | TGTGCCAGCAGCGCGACAGATATCTCCTATAATTCACCCCTCCACTTT | CASSATDISYNSPLHF
. | . | TRBJ2-1 | TRBV2 | TGTGCCAGCAGTGGACCGGGGGTGGCCTACAATGAGCAGTTCTTC | CASSGPGVAYNEQFF
once | . | TRBJ1-1 | TRBV7-9 | TGTGCCAGCAGCCGTGGAGGGTCGCCGAAAGCTTTCTTT | CASSRGGSPKAFF
. | . | TRBJ1-4 | TRBV20-1 | TGCAGTGCTAGTCTGCGGGAAAAACTGTTTTTT | CSASLREKLFF
. | . | TRBJ1-2 | TRBV28 | TGTGCCAGCAGTTTAGTCAGGCCCAACTATGGCTACACCTTC | CASSLVRPNYGYTF
. | . | TRBJ1-1 | TRBV5-4 | TGTGCCAGCAGTGAAGACACTGAAGCTTTCTTT | CASSEDTEAFF
. | . | TRBJ2-1 | TRBV6-1 | TGTGCCAGCAGTGAAGCGCTTCTGGCAGGGGTTAGGGATGAGCAGTTCTTC | CASSEALLAGVRDEQFF
. | . | TRBJ1-5 | TRBV4-2 | TGTGCCAGCAGCCAAGATCTTCGACCGATCAATCAGCCCCAGCATTTT | CASSQDLRPINQPQHF
once | TRBD1 | TRBJ1-6 | TRBV5-1 | TGCGCCAGCAGCTTGGTACAGGGGAATAATTCACCCCTCCACTTT | CASSLVQGNNSPLHF
. | . | TRBJ1-5 | TRBV18 | TGTGCCAGCTCCGACAGCGGGCGGAATCAGCCCCAGCATTTT | CASSDSGRNQPQHF